The present TCR beta chain was sequenced within a study of tumor and adjacent non-tumor tissue in lung cancer. Germline CDR1 reads SGHNT; CDR2 reads YENEEA. This CDR3 is 17 amino acids long. The V gene end was trimmed by 3 bases and the J gene end by 2 bases; junction bases not matched to a gene: 11. This clonotype was observed a single time. Antigen specificity is unknown. Study findings and constraints: Compared with tumor, normal lung showed significantly lower TCR diversity.

TCRbeta libraries were built with three rounds of nested PCR, modified from ARM-PCR. TCRdb itself ran the multiplex PCR reads through MiXCR, one entry per CDR3 protein. Counted here are about 200,000 distinct CDR3 sequences, around 70% occurring once; the ten biggest clones make up approximately 26%. No cell sorting was done before RNA was extracted from the tissue. The clonotype originates from a man in his 60s with non-small cell lung cancer. The sample consisted of lung tumor tissue. The chain combines TRBV11-3 with TRBJ2-5; TRBD2 matches at 8 bases. CDR3 sequence: CASSFGTSGRAQETQYF. The DNA for the CDR3 is TGTGCCAGCAGCTTTGGGACTAGTGGGAGGGCTCAAGAGACCCAGTACTTC. The whole variable domain, filled in from reference TRBV11-3 and TRBJ2-5, reads EAGVVQSPRYKIIEKKQPVAFWCNPISGHNTLYWYLQNLGQGPELLIRYENEEAVDDSQLPKDRFSAERLKGVDSTLKIQPAELGDSAVYLCASSFGTSGRAQETQYFGPGTRLLVL.